The clone carrying this TCR beta chain was detected ten times or more. The antigen is unknown. TCR beta CDR3 regions were amplified from RNA transcripts. HTBI primers drove first-round RT-PCR of the TCR CDR3. TCRdb re-called the multiplex PCR reads through MiXCR, storing one row per CDR3 protein. The repertoire holds approximately 400,000 distinct CDR3 sequences, with over 12% as singletons. The authors took PBMCs from 10 ml fresh peripheral blood. The data were taken from a study of T cells in Graves' hyperthyroidism and ophthalmopathy. At the level of the study: Peripheral blood draws took place at initial diagnosis, ahead of any treatment. Findings of the study overall: From stable hyperthyroidism, ophthalmopathy was separated by a 13 V-J model. Most expanded thyroid clonotypes above 0.001 recurred in blood.

The germline V gene encodes CDR1 MNHNS and CDR2 SASEGT. Losses at the gene ends were 2 bases for V and 3 bases for J; bases not matched to a gene: 6. The CDR3 runs to 15 residues. The TCR was taken from a man over 45 with Graves' ophthalmopathy. Material: blood. This chain connects TRBV6-1 to TRBJ2-7; TRBD1 matches at 8 bases. CDR3 in amino acids: CASSEYPGGIYEQYF. CDR3 nucleotides: TGTGCCAGCAGTGAATATCCAGGGGGCATCTACGAGCAGTACTTC.